The clone carrying this TCR beta chain was detected only a few times. Antigen unknown. TCRdb itself ran the 5' RACE reads through MiXCR, one entry per CDR3 protein. The table lists some 1,600,000 distinct CDR3 sequences, about 32% of them singletons. This sample stems from a study of identical twins. Overall study results and limits: Clonotypes of the beta chain that were abundant in cord blood carried fewer insertions (memory repertoires showed none).

What was sequenced was cord blood. The receptor was derived from a newborn girl in good health.

CDR3 sequence reads: CSARGLPGSSYNEQFF. CDR3 bases: TGCAGTGCTAGGGGACTCCCGGGGAGCTCCTACAATGAGCAGTTCTTC. This sequence joins TRBV20-1 and TRBJ2-1; D perhaps matches TRBD2 (6 bases). CDR3 size: 16 residues. Germline loops: CDR1 DFQATT, CDR2 SNEGSKA (reference sequence). V was shortened by 3 bases and J by 0 bases, with 15 bases between the two germline ends.